The clone carrying this T cell receptor (beta chain) was counted ten times or more. The germline CDR1 and CDR2 sequences are MNHEY and SVGEGT. The length of the CDR3 is 16 residues. V dropped 6 bases and J dropped 5; count of bases not matched to a gene: 12. Arm-PCR of CDR3 regions with iRepertoire HTBI primers generated TCR beta libraries. MiXCR, run by TCRdb on the multiplex PCR reads, gives a single entry per CDR3 protein. The table has around 250,000 distinct CDR3 sequences, about 18% seen once; the top ten hold around 15%. These data belong to a study of regulatory T cells in long-lasting Graves disease. Stated time point: newly diagnosed GD, antithyroid drugs for less than 3 months. The TCR library used RNA extracted from PBMCs. The collection involved drawing approximately 9.9 milliliters of peripheral blood into EDTA tubes. This sample was shared with a second study, whose subject was T cells in Graves' hyperthyroidism and ophthalmopathy. In that study: Researchers found most expanded thyroid clonotypes above 0.001 in blood as well.

This chain uses TRBV6-2 or TRBV6-3 with TRBJ2-5; 10 positions match TRBD1. This receptor was obtained from a woman in her twenties or thirties with Graves disease. The sample in question was peripheral blood mononuclear cells (PBMCs), obtained at new diagnosis, from a patient treated with antithyroid drugs. The CDR3 here is CASSETGTGDWETQYF. The CDR3 nucleotides are TGTGCCAGCAGCGAAACCGGGACAGGGGATTGGGAGACCCAGTACTTC.